The clone carrying this T cell receptor (beta chain) was recorded a few times. The antigen is unknown. All the people who gave samples were healthy bone marrow donors. The data were taken from a study of cytomegalovirus exposure and HLA in healthy donors. The overall study: From HLA-typed donors, an early data release held tens of millions of unique TCRs. Study findings and constraints: The study labeled more than 150 TCR beta chains cytomegalovirus-associated. Reports described diagnosis of cytomegalovirus status by the classifier as highly specific and sensitive.

The PCR had 60 Vbeta and 13 Jbeta primers. Repertoires were generated with immunoSEQ multiplex PCR, while TCRdb's copy carries only in-frame clones and drops some. The profile shows roughly 100,000 clones, around a tenth of them singletons. Trimming cost V 5 bases and J 6 bases; bases outside gene matches: 13. Germline CDR1 is SGHTA and CDR2 is FQGTGA. The CDR3 sequence is 17 residues long. This TCR was recovered from a man aged 50 to 60 in good health and CMV-seropositive. The chain employs TRBV7-3 and TRBJ2-2, with 9 bases that match TRBD2. The specimen was PBMCs. Here the CDR3 DNA reads TGTGCCAGCAGCCCCAGTCCGGGGGGACTAGCCCCCGGGGAGCTGTTTTTT. Protein product: CASSPSPGGLAPGELFF.